This TCR beta chain was identified in a study of T cells in tuberculosis. At study entry, adolescents had tuberculin skin tests and IGRA screening. TCRdb's table, derived via immunoSEQ multiplex PCR, lists solely in-frame clones and lacks some. This sample has tens of thousands of clones; just over 90% occur once, and the top ten carry 17%. Trimming took 0 bases from V and 0 from J; bases not matched to a gene: 4. CDR3 length equals 17 residues. Germline CDR1 reads LGHNA; CDR2 reads YSLEER. This TCR derives from a donor aged 10 to 29 with latent tuberculosis or without tuberculosis infection. Some clones in this sample may be carry-over from other donors' samples. The material sequenced was PBMCs. The rearrangement links TRBV4-3 to TRBJ1-3; 8 bases align to TRBD1. CDR3 protein: CASSQDITGGSGNTIYF. CDR3 in DNA: TGCGCCAGCAGCCAAGACATAACAGGGGGCTCTGGAAACACCATATATTTT.